The T cell receptor beta chain described here comes from a study of T-cell memory formation after mild COVID-19. Findings and caveats of the study: Second-wave clones peaking on day 37 lacked confirmed SARS-CoV-2 specificity. The study detected some responding clones in pre-infection memory, suggesting cross-reactive memory joined.

A word on this clonotype: The antigen is unknown.

MiXCR was run by TCRdb on the 5' RACE reads, yielding one entry per CDR3 protein. Of around 83,000 distinct CDR3 sequences listed, about 23% were seen once; the top ten hold roughly two fifths. Sequencing was done on a sample of PBMCs or a T cell subset sorted from them (not recorded which). The origin of this receptor is a man aged 18 to 30 who had mild COVID-19 (a few samples of this study predate the infection). Cell type and time point are not known.

The CDR3 reads CASRTSATNEKLFF. CDR3 nucleotide sequence: TGTGCCAGCAGAACGAGTGCAACTAATGAAAAACTGTTTTTT. The V gene is TRBV7-9, the J gene TRBJ1-4, with D uncertain. CDR1 SEHNR and CDR2 FQNEAQ come from the germline V gene (reference sequence). The CDR3 extends over 14 amino acids. V was pared by 6 bases and J by 0 bases, with 8 bases between.